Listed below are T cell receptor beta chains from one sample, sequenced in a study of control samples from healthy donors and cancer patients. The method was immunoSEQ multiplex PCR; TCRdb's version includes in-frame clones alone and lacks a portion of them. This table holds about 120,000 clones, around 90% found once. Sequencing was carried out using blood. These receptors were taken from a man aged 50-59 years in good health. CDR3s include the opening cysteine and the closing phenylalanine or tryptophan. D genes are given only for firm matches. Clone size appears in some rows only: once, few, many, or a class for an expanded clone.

CDR3: CASSYSPSGGSKTDTQYF
DNA: TGTGCCAGCAGTTACTCTCCTAGCGGGGGGTCGAAAACAGATACGCAGTATTTT
length: 18
size: NA
V: TRBV6-2/TRBV6-3
J: TRBJ2-3
D: TRBD2

CDR3: CASSPNDRINTEAFF
DNA: TGTGCCAGCAGTCCCAACGACAGGATCAACACTGAAGCTTTCTTT
length: 15
size: NA
V: TRBV28
J: TRBJ1-1
D: NA

CDR3: CASSLQGNGYTF
DNA: TGTGCCAGCAGTCTACAGGGTAATGGCTACACCTTC
length: 12
size: NA
V: TRBV27
J: TRBJ1-2
D: NA

CDR3: CASSLRGPEQYF
DNA: TGTGCCAGCAGCCTAAGGGGGCCCGAGCAGTACTTC
length: 12
size: NA
V: TRBV6-2/TRBV6-3
J: TRBJ2-7
D: TRBD1

CDR3: CASRRIPGEKLFF
DNA: TGTGCCAGCAGGCGCATACCTGGGGAAAAACTGTTTTTT
length: 13
size: NA
V: TRBV6-5
J: TRBJ1-4
D: NA

CDR3: CSVDQETQYF
DNA: TGCAGCGTTGATCAAGAGACCCAGTACTTC
length: 10
size: NA
V: TRBV29-1
J: TRBJ2-5
D: NA

CDR3: CASTRGDSNQPQHF
DNA: TGTGCCAGTACCCGGGGAGATAGCAATCAGCCCCAGCATTTT
length: 14
size: few
V: TRBV19
J: TRBJ1-5
D: NA

CDR3: CASHLGSTEAFF
DNA: TGTGCCAGCCACCTGGGCAGCACTGAAGCTTTCTTT
length: 12
size: NA
V: TRBV2
J: TRBJ1-1
D: NA

CDR3: CASSQVDRVFRYTF
DNA: TGCGCCAGCAGCCAAGTGGACAGGGTATTTCGCTACACCTTC
length: 14
size: few
V: TRBV4-3
J: TRBJ1-2
D: TRBD1

CDR3: CASSQGGQGGEKLFF
DNA: TGCGCCAGCAGCCAAGGCGGACAGGGAGGCGAAAAACTGTTTTTT
length: 15
size: NA
V: TRBV4-1
J: TRBJ1-4
D: TRBD1

CDR3: CASSWGAGGIQETQYF
DNA: TGTGCCAGCAGCTGGGGGGCGGGGGGAATTCAAGAGACCCAGTACTTC
length: 16
size: once
V: TRBV5-4
J: TRBJ2-5
D: TRBD2

CDR3: CASSLSRADTEAFF
DNA: TGCGCCAGCAGCTTGAGCAGGGCGGACACTGAAGCTTTCTTT
length: 14
size: NA
V: TRBV5-1
J: TRBJ1-1
D: NA

CDR3: CASSHRQGGHYGYTF
DNA: TGTGCCAGCAGCCACAGGCAGGGCGGGCACTATGGCTACACCTTC
length: 15
size: once
V: TRBV3-1/TRBV3-2
J: TRBJ1-2
D: NA

CDR3: CASSPGTANTEAFF
DNA: TGTGCCAGCAGCCCCGGGACGGCGAACACTGAAGCTTTCTTT
length: 14
size: NA
V: TRBV11-1
J: TRBJ1-1
D: NA

CDR3: CASSPQGAVAGYTF
DNA: TGTGCCAGCTCACCACAGGGGGCGGTGGCTGGCTACACCTTC
length: 14
size: NA
V: TRBV18
J: TRBJ1-2
D: TRBD1

CDR3: CASSLGVAGTKETQYF
DNA: TGTGCCAGCAGTCTGGGGGTAGCGGGGACGAAAGAGACCCAGTACTTC
length: 16
size: NA
V: TRBV9
J: TRBJ2-5
D: TRBD2

CDR3: CASSLSGRQETQYF
DNA: TGTGCCAGCAGTCTATCAGGGCGCCAAGAGACCCAGTACTTC
length: 14
size: NA
V: TRBV27
J: TRBJ2-5
D: NA

CDR3: CASSFNDRVAGYTF
DNA: TGCGCCAGCAGCTTTAACGACAGGGTTGCTGGCTACACCTTC
length: 14
size: NA
V: TRBV4-1
J: TRBJ1-2
D: TRBD1

CDR3: CAWSVTGWGETQYF
DNA: TGTGCCTGGAGTGTGACAGGTTGGGGGGAGACCCAGTACTTC
length: 14
size: NA
V: TRBV30
J: TRBJ2-5
D: NA

CDR3: CASSLQGQSYEQYF
DNA: TGTGCCAGCAGCTTACAGGGACAGTCCTACGAGCAGTACTTC
length: 14
size: NA
V: TRBV7-2
J: TRBJ2-7
D: TRBD1

CDR3: CASSQGGRGGSYEQYF
DNA: TGTGCCAGCAGCCAAGGAGGGCGGGGCGGCTCCTACGAGCAGTACTTC
length: 16
size: NA
V: TRBV4-2
J: TRBJ2-7
D: NA

CDR3: CASSSTFSSTDTQYF
DNA: TGTGCCAGCAGTTCAACTTTTTCTAGCACAGATACGCAGTATTTT
length: 15
size: NA
V: TRBV6-5
J: TRBJ2-3
D: NA

CDR3: CASSRGAEWLYGYTF
DNA: TGTGCCAGCAGCAGAGGGGCAGAGTGGCTTTATGGCTACACCTTC
length: 15
size: NA
V: TRBV5-5
J: TRBJ1-2
D: NA